The 7 T cell receptor beta chains below all came from one sample that was sequenced in a study of graft-versus-host responses after intestinal transplantation. Data came from immunoSEQ multiplex PCR; TCRdb stores just in-frame clones and leaves some out. The repertoire includes just under 55,000 clones, more than 80% of them detected once, and approximately 5.5% sits in the top ten. Sample: PBMCs, taken approximately 660 days after intestinal transplant. These receptors originate from a human patient who received an intestinal transplant, so some T cells may come from the graft donor.

The chain combines TRBV9 with TRBJ2-5; D is perhaps TRBD2 (5 bases). The germline V gene has CDR1 SGDLS and CDR2 YYNGEE. The CDR3 contains 16 residues. V lost 0 bases and J 0 bases, leaving 12 bases between the germline ends. The CDR3: CASSVGASSYQETQYF. The CDR3 region has the DNA TGTGCCAGCAGCGTAGGTGCTAGCTCGTACCAAGAGACCCAGTACTTC.

The chain uses TRBV9 and TRBJ1-1; D gene unclear. The CDR3 runs 13 residues. Germline V lookup: CDR1 SGDLS, CDR2 YYNGEE. Trimming shortened V by 3 bases and J by 3 bases, and 9 bases separated the two germline ends. Written as DNA, the CDR3 is TGTGCCAGCAGCGCCAATGGGGACACTGAAGCTTTCTTT. This codes for CASSANGDTEAFF.

The chain couples TRBV7-3 to TRBJ2-3, with D tentatively TRBD1 or TRBD2 (6 bases each). Deletions cut 3 bases from V and 3 bases from J, with 22 bases between. Germline lookup yields CDR1 SGHTA and CDR2 FQGTGA. The CDR3 is made up of 18 amino acids. The CDR3 nucleotides are TGTGCCAGCAGCTTGAGAATACTTCGGGGGCGGGTTACAGATACGCAGTATTTT. Its protein product is CASSLRILRGRVTDTQYF.

The chain couples TRBV18 to TRBJ2-7, with TRBD1 identical over 9 bases. Per germline, CDR1 KGHSH and CDR2 LQKENI. V dropped 4 bases and J dropped 5; count of bases not matched to a gene: 3. The CDR3 runs to 13 residues. The CDR3 loop is CASSRQGGDEQYF. Here the CDR3 DNA reads TGTGCCAGCTCACGACAGGGGGGGGACGAGCAGTACTTC.

The gene calls are TRBV6-5 and TRBJ1-6, with 8 bases identical to TRBD1. Germline V CDR1 and CDR2: MNHEY, SVGAGI. The junction had 9 bases not matched to a gene; V was cut back by 7 bases and J by 7 bases. CDR3 length: 15 amino acids. The CDR3 loop is CASNLRDRLNSPLHF. The CDR3 DNA reads as TGTGCCAGCAACCTACGGGACAGGCTCAATTCACCCCTCCACTTT.

A single count supports this clone. The chain employs TRBV5-5 and TRBJ2-5; TRBD1 matches at 8 bases. Germline CDR1 and CDR2: SGHKS and YYEKEE (reference sequence). The CDR3 is made up of 15 amino acids. V dropped 6 bases and J dropped 1; count of bases not matched to a gene: 8. CDR3 region: CASTTGTGPQETQYF. CDR3 coding DNA: TGTGCCAGCACGACTGGGACAGGACCCCAAGAGACCCAGTACTTC. The full variable domain, in which reference TRBV5-5 and TRBJ2-5 provide the parts outside the CDR3, is DAGVTQSPTHLIKTRGQQVTLRCSPISGHKSVSWYQQVLGQGPQFIFQYYEKEERGRGNFPDRFSARQFPNYSSELNVNALLLGDSALYLCASTTGTGPQETQYFGPGTRLLVL.

V and J are TRBV30 and TRBJ2-3; D is perhaps TRBD2 (5 bases). Trimming left V 2 bases short and J 6 bases short, with 6 bases between. In germline, CDR1 is GTSNPN, CDR2 SVGIG (reference sequence). The CDR3 is 11 residues long. The CDR3 DNA is TGTGCCTGGAGTTCGGGGGATACGCAGTATTTT. As protein: CAWSSGDTQYF. Supplemented by reference TRBV30 and TRBJ2-3, the full variable domain reads SQTIHQWPATLVQPVGSPLSLECTVEGTSNPNLYWYRQAAGRGLQLLFYSVGIGQISSEVPQNLSASRPQDRQFILSSKKLLLSDSGFYLCAWSSGDTQYFGPGTRLTVL.